These T cell receptor beta chains were read from a single sample in a study of blood T cell repertoires in COVID-19. The table came from immunoSEQ multiplex PCR; TCRdb's copy has only in-frame clones and leaves some out. The repertoire holds fewer than 400,000 clones, about nine tenths seen once, with less than 3.5% in the top ten. Sample: peripheral blood. The receptors were gathered from a woman aged 25 to 39 with COVID-19, enrolled during active disease. The CDR3 runs from the conserved cysteine through the conserved F or W. Clone size, where shown, is once, few, many, or a class for clones that have expanded.

v_call clone_size cdr3_length cdr3_aa
TRBV19 NA 14 CASSRVGSYNEQFF
TRBV6-5 NA 14 CASNTDRVGQPQHF
TRBV3-1/TRBV3-2 once 20 CASSQEWIGESGRGIGEQFF
TRBV10-1 NA 15 CASSEPSRGAGELFF
TRBV30 once 16 CAWTRIGQGRNTEAFF
TRBV6-5 NA 13 CATKDSSGNTIYF
TRBV5-5 NA 14 CASSFQGTNTEAFF
TRBV5-1 NA 15 CASSSEAGNNEKLFF
TRBV6-1 many 13 CASSEGTGYGYTF
TRBV2 NA 14 CASSVRVTRETQYF
TRBV28 NA 12 CASSFRNYGYTF
TRBV27 NA 15 CASSSSGIFYNEQFF
TRBV28 NA 15 CASSSTGLAAETQYF
TRBV7-2 NA 14 CASSSGQVLGEQYF
TRBV11-3 NA 15 CASNLDSDSYNEQFF
TRBV27 few 16 CASSPLSGHSNQPQHF
TRBV2 NA 20 CASSEAKSWARSGTTPEQFF
TRBV16 NA 13 CASSQSQNSEAFF
TRBV2 NA 13 CASSSDQGKPQHF
TRBV24-1 NA 11 CATGRDTEAFF
TRBV30 once 13 CAWSVHGYTEAFF
TRBV30 NA 12 CAWGQGANTIYF
TRBV9 NA 15 CASSVGRAENTEAFF
TRBV11-2 NA 13 CASSLGGRGPQHF
TRBV12-3/TRBV12-4 NA 11 CASSSGLSQYF
TRBV10-1 NA 13 CASRADGNTEAFF
TRBV19 NA 18 CASSKNPLGGSLNTEAFF
TRBV5-1 NA 17 CASSLAGQGSSQDTQYF
TRBV11-2 NA 14 CASSLLAGAYEQYF
TRBV6-6 NA 13 CASSYWSGDGYTF
TRBV29-1 NA 15 CSANSGTAMNTEAFF
TRBV6-1 NA 13 CASSDQLNTEAFF
TRBV7-2 NA 15 CASSLRQGADQPQHF
TRBV11-2 NA 15 CASSPGTSAPHAQYF
TRBV5-1 NA 14 CASSFFQGNTEAFF
TRBV27 NA 17 CASSFTSGRGDTGELFF
TRBV7-9 few 16 CASSAMTGGTGNTIYF
TRBV28 NA 14 CASSEPVNTGELFF
TRBV18 NA 13 CASSPPAGPWAFF
TRBV28 once 14 CASSSLRGANVLTF
TRBV5-4 NA 17 CASSLVKNALSYNEQFF